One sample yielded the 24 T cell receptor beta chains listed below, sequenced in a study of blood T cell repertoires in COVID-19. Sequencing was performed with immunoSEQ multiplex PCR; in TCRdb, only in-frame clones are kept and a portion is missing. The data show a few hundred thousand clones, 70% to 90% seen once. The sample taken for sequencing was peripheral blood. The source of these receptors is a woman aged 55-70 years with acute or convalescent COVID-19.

The CDR3 DNA sequence: TGTGCCAGCAGTTCCGGGACAGGGCACGGTACGCAGTATTTT. The encoded protein is CASSSGTGHGTQYF. The chain couples TRBV27 to TRBJ2-3, with TRBD1 matching 9 bases. The CDR3 totals 14 residues. Germline V lookup: CDR1 MNHEY, CDR2 SMNVEV (reference sequence). V shed 4 bases and J 8 bases; nucleotides not matched to a gene: 7.

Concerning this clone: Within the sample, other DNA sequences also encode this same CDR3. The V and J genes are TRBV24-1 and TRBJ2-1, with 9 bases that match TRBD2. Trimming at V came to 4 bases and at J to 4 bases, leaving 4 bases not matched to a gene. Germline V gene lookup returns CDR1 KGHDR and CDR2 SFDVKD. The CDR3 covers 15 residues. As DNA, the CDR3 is TGTGCCACCAGTGAGAGCGGGAGGTCGTACAATGAGCAGTTCTTC. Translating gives CATSESGRSYNEQFF.

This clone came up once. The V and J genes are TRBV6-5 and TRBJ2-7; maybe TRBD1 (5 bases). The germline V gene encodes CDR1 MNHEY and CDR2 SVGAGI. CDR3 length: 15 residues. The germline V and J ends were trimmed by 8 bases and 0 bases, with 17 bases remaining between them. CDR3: CASVALDKSSYEQYF. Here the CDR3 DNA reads TGTGCCAGCGTGGCGCTGGACAAGAGCTCCTACGAGCAGTACTTC.

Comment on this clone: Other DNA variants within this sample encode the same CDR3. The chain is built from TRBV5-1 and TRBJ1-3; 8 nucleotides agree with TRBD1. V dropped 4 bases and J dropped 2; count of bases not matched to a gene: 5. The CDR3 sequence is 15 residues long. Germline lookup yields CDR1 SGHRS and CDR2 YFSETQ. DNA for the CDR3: TGCGCCAGCAGCCTAGGACAGGGCACTGGAAACACCATATATTTT. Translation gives CASSLGQGTGNTIYF.

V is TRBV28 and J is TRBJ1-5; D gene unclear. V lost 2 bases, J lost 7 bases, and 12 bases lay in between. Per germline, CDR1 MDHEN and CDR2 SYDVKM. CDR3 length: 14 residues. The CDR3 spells CASSLEGSGQPQHF. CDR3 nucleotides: TGTGCCAGCAGTTTAGAGGGATCGGGCCAGCCCCAGCATTTT.

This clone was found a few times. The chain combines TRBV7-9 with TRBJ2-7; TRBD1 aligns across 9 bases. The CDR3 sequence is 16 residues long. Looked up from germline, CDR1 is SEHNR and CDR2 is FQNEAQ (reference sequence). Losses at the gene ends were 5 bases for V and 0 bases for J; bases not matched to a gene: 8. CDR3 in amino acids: CASSPPRTGVSYEQYF. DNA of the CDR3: TGTGCCAGCAGCCCACCAAGGACAGGGGTCTCCTACGAGCAGTACTTC.

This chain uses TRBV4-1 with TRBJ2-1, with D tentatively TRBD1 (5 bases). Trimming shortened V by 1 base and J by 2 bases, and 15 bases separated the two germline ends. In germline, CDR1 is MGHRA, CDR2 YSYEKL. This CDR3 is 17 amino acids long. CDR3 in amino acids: CASSQARAGIAYNEQFF. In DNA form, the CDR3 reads TGCGCCAGCAGCCAAGCTCGGGCAGGGATCGCCTACAATGAGCAGTTCTTC.

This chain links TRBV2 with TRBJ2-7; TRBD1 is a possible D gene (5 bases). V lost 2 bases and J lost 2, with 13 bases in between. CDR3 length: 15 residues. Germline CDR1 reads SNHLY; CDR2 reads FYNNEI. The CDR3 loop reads CASSEQGPSTYEQYF. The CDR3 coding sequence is TGTGCCAGCAGTGAACAGGGCCCCTCGACCTACGAGCAGTACTTC.

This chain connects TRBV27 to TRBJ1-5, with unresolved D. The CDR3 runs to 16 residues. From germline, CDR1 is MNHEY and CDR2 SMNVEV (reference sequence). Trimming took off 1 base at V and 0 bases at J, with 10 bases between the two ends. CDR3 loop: CASSLFGNPSNQPQHF. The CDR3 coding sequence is TGTGCCAGCAGTTTATTCGGGAACCCTAGCAATCAGCCCCAGCATTTT.

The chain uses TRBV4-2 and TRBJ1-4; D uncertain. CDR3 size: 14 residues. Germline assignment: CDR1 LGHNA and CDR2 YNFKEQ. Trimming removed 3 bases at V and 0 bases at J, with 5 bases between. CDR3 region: CASSQSATNEKLFF. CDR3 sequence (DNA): TGTGCCAGCAGCCAGAGTGCAACTAATGAAAAACTGTTTTTT.

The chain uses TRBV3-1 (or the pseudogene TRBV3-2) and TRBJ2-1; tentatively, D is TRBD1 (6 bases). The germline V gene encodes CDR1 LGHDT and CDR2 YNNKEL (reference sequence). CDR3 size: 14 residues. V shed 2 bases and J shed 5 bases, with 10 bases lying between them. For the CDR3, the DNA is TGTGCCAGCAGCCAAACCGGGACACACAATGAGCAGTTCTTC. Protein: CASSQTGTHNEQFF.

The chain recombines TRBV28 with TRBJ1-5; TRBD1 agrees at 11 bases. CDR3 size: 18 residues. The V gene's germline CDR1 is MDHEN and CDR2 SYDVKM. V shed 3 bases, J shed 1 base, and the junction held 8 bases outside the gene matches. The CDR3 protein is CASSFLDRGLASNQPQHF. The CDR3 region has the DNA TGTGCCAGCAGTTTCCTGGACAGGGGGCTCGCGAGCAATCAGCCCCAGCATTTT.

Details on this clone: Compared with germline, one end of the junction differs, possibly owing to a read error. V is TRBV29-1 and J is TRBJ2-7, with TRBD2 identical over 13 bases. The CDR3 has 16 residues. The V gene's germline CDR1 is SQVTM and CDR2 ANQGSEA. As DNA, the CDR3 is TGCAGCGCCACGAAACCGACTAGCGGGAGGCACTACGGGCAGTACTTC. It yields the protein CSATKPTSGRHYGQYF.

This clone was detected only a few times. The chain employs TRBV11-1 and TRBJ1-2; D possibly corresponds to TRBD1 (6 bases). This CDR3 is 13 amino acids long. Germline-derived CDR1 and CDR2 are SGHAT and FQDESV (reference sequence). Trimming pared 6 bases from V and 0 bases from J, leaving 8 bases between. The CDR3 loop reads CASSRQANYGYTF. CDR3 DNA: TGTGCCAGCAGTCGACAGGCTAACTATGGCTACACCTTC.

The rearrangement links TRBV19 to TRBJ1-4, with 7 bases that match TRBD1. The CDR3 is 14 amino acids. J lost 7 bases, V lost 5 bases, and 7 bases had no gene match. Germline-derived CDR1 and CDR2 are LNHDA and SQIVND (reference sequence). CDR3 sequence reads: CASSLQGRGEKLFF. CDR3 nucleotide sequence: TGTGCCAGTAGTCTACAGGGGCGGGGTGAAAAACTGTTTTTT.

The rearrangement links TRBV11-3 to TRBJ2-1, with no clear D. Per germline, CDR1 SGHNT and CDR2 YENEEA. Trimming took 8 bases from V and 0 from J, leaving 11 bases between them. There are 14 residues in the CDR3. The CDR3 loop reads CASGPSSSYNEQFF. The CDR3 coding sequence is TGTGCCAGCGGCCCTTCTTCCTCCTACAATGAGCAGTTCTTC.

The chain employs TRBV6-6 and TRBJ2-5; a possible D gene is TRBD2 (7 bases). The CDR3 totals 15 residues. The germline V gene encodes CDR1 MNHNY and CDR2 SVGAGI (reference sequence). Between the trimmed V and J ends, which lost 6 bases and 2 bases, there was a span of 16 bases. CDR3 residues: CASSSLRGGQETQYF. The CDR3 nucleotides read TGTGCCAGCAGCAGTTTGAGGGGGGGACAAGAGACCCAGTACTTC.

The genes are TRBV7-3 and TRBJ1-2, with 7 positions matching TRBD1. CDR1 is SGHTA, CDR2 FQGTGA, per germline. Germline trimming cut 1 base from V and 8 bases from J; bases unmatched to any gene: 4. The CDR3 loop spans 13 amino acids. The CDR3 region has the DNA TGTGCCAGCAGCTTAAATACAGGGGACGGCTACACCTTC. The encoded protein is CASSLNTGDGYTF.

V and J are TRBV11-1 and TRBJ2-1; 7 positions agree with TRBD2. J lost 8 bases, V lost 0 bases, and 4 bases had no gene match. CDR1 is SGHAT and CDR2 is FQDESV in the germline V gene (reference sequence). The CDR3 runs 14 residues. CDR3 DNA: TGTGCCAGCAGCTTAGCGGGAGGGGACGATGAGCAGTTCTTC. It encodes CASSLAGGDDEQFF.

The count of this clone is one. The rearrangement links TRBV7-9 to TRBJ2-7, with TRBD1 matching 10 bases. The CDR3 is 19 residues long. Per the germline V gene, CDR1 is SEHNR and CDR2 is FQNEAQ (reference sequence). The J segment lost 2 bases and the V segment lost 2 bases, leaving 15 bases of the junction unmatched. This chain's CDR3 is CASSLSLGTGDPPTYEQYF. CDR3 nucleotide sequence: TGTGCCAGCAGCTTATCTCTGGGGACAGGGGACCCACCCACCTACGAGCAGTACTTC. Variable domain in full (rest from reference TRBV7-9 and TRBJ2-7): DTGVSQNPRHKITKRGQNVTFRCDPISEHNRLYWYRQTLGQGPEFLTYFQNEAQLEKSRLLSDRFSAERPKGSFSTLEIQRTEQGDSAMYLCASSLSLGTGDPPTYEQYFGPGTRLTVT.

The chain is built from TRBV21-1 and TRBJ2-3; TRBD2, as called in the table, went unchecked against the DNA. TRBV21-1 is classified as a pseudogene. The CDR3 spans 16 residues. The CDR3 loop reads CASTRTSGGASDTQYF. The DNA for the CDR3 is TGTGCCAGCACCAGGACTAGCGGGGGGGCCTCAGATACGCAGTATTTT.

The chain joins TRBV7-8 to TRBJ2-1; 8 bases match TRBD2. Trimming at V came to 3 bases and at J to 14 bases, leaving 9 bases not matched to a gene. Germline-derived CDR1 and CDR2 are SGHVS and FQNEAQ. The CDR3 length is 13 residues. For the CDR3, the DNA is TGTGCCAGCAGCTTGGGGACCGGGACTAGGGAGTTCTTC. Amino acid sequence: CASSLGTGTREFF.

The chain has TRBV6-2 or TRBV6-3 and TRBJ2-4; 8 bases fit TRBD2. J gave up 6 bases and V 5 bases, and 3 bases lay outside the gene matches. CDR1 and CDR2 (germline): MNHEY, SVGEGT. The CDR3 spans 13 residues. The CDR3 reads CASSPGTRNIQYF. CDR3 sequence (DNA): TGTGCCAGCAGTCCCGGGACTAGAAACATTCAGTACTTC.

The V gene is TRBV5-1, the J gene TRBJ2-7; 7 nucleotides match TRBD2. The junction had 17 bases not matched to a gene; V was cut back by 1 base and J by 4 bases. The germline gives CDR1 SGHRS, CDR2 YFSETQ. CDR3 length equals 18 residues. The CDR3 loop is CASSLRTAVGGSGYEQYF. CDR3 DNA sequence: TGCGCCAGCAGCTTGAGGACTGCGGTTGGCGGGAGTGGTTACGAGCAGTACTTC.